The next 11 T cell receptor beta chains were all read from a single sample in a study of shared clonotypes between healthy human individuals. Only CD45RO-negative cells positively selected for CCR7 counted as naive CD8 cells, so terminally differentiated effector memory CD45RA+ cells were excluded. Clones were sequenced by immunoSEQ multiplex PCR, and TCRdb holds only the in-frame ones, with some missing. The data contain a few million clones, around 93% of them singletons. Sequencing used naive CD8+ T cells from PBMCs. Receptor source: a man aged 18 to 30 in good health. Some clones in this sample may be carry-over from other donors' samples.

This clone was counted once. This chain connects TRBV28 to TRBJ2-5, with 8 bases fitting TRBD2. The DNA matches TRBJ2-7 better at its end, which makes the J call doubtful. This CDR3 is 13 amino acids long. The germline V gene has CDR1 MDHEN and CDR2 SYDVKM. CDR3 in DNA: TGTGCCGGCGGGGGGAAAGCCCTCCACGAGCAGTACTTC. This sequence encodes CAGGGKALHEQYF.

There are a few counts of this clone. This CDR3 reads CRQGWTEAFF. The CDR3 DNA follows: TGCAGACAAGGGTGGACTGAAGCTTTCTTT. V usage is TRBV20-1 and J usage is TRBJ1-1; D not resolved. This CDR3 has 10 residues. CDR1 is DFQATT and CDR2 is SNEGSKA in the germline V gene (reference sequence).

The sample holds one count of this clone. The CDR3 sequence is CASSPTGALANTEAFF. DNA of the CDR3: TGTGCCAGCAGCCCGACAGGGGCACTAGCGAACACTGAAGCTTTCTTT. The chain is built from TRBV7-8 and TRBJ1-1; 8 positions agree with TRBD1. Trimming took 5 bases from V and 1 from J; bases not matched to a gene: 9. This CDR3 spans 16 amino acids. Germline-derived CDR1 and CDR2 are SGHVS and FQNEAQ.

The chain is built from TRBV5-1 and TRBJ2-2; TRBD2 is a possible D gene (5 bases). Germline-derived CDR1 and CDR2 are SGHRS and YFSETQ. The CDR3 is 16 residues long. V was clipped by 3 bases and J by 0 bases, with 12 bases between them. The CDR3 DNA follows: TGCGCCAGCAGCTCCTACGGAGGCTCGAACACCGGGGAGCTGTTTTTT. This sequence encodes CASSSYGGSNTGELFF.

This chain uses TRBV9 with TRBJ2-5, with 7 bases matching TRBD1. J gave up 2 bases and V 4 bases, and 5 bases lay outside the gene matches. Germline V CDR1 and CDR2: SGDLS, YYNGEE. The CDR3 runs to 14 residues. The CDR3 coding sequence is TGTGCCAGCAGCCCTAACAGGGGTCAAGAGACCCAGTACTTC. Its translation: CASSPNRGQETQYF.

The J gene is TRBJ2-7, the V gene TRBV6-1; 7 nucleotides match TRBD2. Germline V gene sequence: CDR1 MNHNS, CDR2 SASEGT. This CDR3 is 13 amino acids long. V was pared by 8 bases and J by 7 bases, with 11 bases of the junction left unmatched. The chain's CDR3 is CASFWEGPGEQYF. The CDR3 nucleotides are TGTGCCAGCTTTTGGGAGGGCCCGGGGGAGCAGTACTTC.

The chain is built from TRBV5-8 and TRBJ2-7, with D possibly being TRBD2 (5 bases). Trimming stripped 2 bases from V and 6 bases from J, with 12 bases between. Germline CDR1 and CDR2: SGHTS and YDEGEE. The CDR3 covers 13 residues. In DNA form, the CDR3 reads TGTGCCAGCAGCTTCGATCGGGGTTCCGAGCAGTACTTC. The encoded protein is CASSFDRGSEQYF.

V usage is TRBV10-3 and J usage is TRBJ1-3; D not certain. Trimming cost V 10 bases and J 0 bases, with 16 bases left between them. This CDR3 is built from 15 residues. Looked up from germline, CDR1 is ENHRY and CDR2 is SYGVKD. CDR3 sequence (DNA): TGTGCCACCTTCGACGGACGGTTCTCTGGAAACACCATATATTTT. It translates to CATFDGRFSGNTIYF.

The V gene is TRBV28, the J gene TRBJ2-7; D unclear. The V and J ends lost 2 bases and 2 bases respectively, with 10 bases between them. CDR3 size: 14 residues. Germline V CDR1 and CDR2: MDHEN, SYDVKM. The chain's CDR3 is CASSLVRYTYEQYF. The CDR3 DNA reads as TGTGCCAGCAGTTTAGTAAGGTACACCTACGAGCAGTACTTC.

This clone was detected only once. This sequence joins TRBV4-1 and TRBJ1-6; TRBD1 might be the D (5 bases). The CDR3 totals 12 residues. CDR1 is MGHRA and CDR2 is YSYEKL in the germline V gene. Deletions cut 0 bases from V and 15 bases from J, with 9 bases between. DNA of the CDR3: TGCGCCAGCAGCCAAGAGGGACGGATCCTCCACTTT. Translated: CASSQEGRILHF.

CDR3 loop: CASSVDSGHHNEQFF. CDR3 coding DNA: TGTGCCAGCAGCGTAGACTCGGGCCACCACAATGAGCAGTTCTTC. The chain joins TRBV9 to TRBJ2-1; no reliable D call. This CDR3 contains 15 residues. Germline V lookup: CDR1 SGDLS, CDR2 YYNGEE. V was shortened by 0 bases and J by 5 bases, with 12 bases between the two germline ends.